This T cell receptor (beta chain) emerged from a study of regulatory T cells in long-lasting Graves disease. Construction of TCR beta libraries relied on iRepertoire HTBI primers and on Arm-PCR targeting CDR3 regions. TCRdb re-called the multiplex PCR reads through MiXCR, storing one row per CDR3 protein. The table shows 400,000 to 550,000 distinct CDR3 sequences, with about 15% occurring only once. This clonotype came up many times. Indicated time point: newly diagnosed GD, antithyroid drugs for less than 3 months. The TCR library used RNA extracted from PBMCs. This CDR3 region has 16 residues. Germline V gives CDR1 LGHDT, CDR2 YNNKEL (reference sequence). The trim removed 4 bases at V and 1 base at J, leaving 10 bases unmatched. The sample was also linked to a second study, of T cells in Graves' hyperthyroidism and ophthalmopathy.

The chain recombines TRBV3-1 with TRBJ2-7; 7 nucleotides align to TRBD2. The source material was peripheral blood mononuclear cells (PBMCs), sampled at new diagnosis, from a patient treated with antithyroid drugs. This TCR derives from a woman in her twenties or thirties with Graves disease. This CDR3 reads CASSPIGLAASYEQYF. The DNA of the CDR3 is TGTGCCAGCAGCCCAATTGGGCTAGCGGCTTCCTACGAGCAGTACTTC.